This TCR beta chain originates from a study of blood T cell repertoires in COVID-19. In the study overall: Samples of COVID-19 (acute and convalescent) were obtained from the United States, Italy and Spain.

The protocol was immunoSEQ multiplex PCR, while the TCRdb copy is restricted to in-frame clones and leaves out a portion. The data hold some 180,000 clones, with around 90% observed a single time. Trimming shortened V by 6 bases and J by 0 bases, and 11 bases separated the two germline ends. The CDR3 contains 13 residues. Germline V CDR1 and CDR2: SQVTM, ANQGSEA. The sequenced sample was peripheral blood. The source is a man in his fifties or sixties with acute or convalescent COVID-19. V gene TRBV29-1 combines with J gene TRBJ1-1; weak D call: TRBD1 (6 bases). This CDR3 is CSVWTELNTEAFF. The CDR3 DNA follows: TGCAGCGTATGGACAGAATTGAACACTGAAGCTTTCTTT.